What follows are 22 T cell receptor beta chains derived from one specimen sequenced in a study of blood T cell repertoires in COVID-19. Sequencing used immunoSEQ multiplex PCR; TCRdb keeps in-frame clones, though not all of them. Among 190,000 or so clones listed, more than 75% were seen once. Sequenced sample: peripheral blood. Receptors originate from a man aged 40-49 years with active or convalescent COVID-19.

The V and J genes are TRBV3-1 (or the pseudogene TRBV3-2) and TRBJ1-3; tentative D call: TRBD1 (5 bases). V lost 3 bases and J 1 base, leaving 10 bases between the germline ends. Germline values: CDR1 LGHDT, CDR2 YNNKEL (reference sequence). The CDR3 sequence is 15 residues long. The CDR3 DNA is TGTGCCAGCAGCCATTTAGGGGTTTCTGGAAACACCATATATTTT. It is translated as CASSHLGVSGNTIYF.

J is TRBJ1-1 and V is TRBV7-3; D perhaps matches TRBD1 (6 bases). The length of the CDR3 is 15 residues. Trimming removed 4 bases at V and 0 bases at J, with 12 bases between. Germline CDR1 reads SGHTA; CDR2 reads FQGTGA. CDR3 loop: CASSYNNRVNTEAFF. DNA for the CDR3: TGTGCCAGCAGCTATAATAACAGGGTGAACACTGAAGCTTTCTTT.

CDR3 coding DNA: TGTGCCAGCAGCGTAGTCCCAGGTTTCGGAGAGCAGTTCTTC. As protein: CASSVVPGFGEQFF. The chain employs TRBV9 and TRBJ2-1; D is unclear. V lost 0 bases and J 10 bases, leaving 14 bases between the germline ends. CDR1 is SGDLS and CDR2 is YYNGEE in the germline V gene. The CDR3 spans 14 residues.

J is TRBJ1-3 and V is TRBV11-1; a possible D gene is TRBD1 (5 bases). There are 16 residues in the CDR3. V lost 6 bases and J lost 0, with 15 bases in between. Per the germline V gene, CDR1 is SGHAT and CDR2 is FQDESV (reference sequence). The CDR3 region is CASRPIDRHSGNTIYF. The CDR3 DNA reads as TGTGCCAGCAGACCTATCGACAGACACTCTGGAAACACCATATATTTT.

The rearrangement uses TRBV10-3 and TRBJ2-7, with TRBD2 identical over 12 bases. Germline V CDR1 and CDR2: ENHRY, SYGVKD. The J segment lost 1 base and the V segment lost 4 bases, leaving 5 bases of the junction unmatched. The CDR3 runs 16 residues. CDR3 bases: TGTGCCATCAGTGGAACCGGGACTAGCGGGTCCTACGAGCAGTACTTC. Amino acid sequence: CAISGTGTSGSYEQYF.

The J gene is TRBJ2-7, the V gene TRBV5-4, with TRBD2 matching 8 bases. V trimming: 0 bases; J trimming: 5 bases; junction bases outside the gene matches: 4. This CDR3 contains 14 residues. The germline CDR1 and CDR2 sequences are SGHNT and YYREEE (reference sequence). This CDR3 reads CASSLDGGAHEQYF. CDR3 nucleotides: TGTGCCAGCAGCTTGGACGGGGGGGCCCACGAGCAGTACTTC. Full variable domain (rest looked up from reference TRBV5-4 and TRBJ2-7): ETGVTQSPTHLIKTRGQQVTLRCSSQSGHNTVSWYQQALGQGPQFIFQYYREEENGRGNFPPRFSGLQFPNYSSELNVNALELDDSALYLCASSLDGGAHEQYFGPGTRLTVT.

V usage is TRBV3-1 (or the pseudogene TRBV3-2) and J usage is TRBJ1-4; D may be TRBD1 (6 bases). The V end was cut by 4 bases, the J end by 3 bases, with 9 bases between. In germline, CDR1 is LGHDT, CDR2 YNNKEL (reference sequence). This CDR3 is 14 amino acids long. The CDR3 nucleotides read TGTGCCAGCAGCCGGGGGCGGGCTAATGAAAAACTGTTTTTT. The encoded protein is CASSRGRANEKLFF.

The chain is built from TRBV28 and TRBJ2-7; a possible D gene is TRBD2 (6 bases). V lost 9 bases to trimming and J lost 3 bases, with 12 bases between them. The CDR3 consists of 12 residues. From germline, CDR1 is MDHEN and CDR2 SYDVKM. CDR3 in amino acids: CASRRGGYEQYF. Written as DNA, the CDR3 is TGTGCCAGTCGACGGGGAGGCTACGAGCAGTACTTC.

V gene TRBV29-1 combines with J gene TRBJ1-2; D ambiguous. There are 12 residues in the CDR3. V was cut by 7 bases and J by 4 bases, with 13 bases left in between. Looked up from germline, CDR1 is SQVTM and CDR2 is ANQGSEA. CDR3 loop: CSAGRGSYGYTF. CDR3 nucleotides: TGCAGCGCTGGTCGAGGGTCCTATGGCTACACCTTC.

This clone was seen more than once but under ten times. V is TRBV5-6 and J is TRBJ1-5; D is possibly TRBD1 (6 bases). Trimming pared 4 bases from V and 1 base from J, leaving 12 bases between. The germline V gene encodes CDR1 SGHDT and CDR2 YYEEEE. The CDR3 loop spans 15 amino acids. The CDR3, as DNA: TGTGCCAGCAGCCAGGGACAAATGAGCAATCAGCCCCAGCATTTT. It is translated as CASSQGQMSNQPQHF.

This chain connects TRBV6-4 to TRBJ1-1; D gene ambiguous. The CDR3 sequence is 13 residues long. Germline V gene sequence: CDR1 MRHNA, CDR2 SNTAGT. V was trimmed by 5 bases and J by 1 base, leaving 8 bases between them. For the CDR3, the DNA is TGTGCCAGCAGTAAGACACCGAACACTGAAGCTTTCTTT. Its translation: CASSKTPNTEAFF.

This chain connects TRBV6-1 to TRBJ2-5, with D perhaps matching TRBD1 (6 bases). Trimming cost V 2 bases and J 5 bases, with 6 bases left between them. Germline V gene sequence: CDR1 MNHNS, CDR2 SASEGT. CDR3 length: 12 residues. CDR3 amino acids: CASSERGETQYF. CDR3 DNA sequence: TGTGCCAGCAGTGAAAGGGGGGAGACCCAGTACTTC.

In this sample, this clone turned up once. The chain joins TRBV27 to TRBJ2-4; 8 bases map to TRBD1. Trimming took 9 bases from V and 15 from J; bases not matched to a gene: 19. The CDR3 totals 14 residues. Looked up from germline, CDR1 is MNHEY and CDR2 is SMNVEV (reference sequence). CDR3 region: CARGIRGLPAGGYF. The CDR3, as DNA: TGTGCCAGGGGGATCAGGGGGCTACCGGCGGGCGGGTACTTC.

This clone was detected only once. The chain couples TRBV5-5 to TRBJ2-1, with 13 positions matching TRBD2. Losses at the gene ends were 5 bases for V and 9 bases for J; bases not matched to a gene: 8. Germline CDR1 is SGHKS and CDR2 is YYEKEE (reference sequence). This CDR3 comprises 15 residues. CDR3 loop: CASRRLAGGVGEQFF. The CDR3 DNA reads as TGTGCCAGCAGGAGACTAGCGGGGGGCGTCGGTGAGCAGTTCTTC.

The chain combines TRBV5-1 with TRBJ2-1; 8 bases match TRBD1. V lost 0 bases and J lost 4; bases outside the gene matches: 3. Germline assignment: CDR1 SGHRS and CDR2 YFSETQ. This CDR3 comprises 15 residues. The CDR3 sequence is CASSLGQGKYNEQFF. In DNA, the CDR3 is TGCGCCAGCAGCTTGGGACAGGGGAAATACAATGAGCAGTTCTTC.

The CDR3 protein is CASSLGQGIRNIQYF. Here the CDR3 DNA reads TGTGCCAGCAGCTTAGGACAGGGTATCCGAAACATTCAGTACTTC. The chain joins TRBV7-9 to TRBJ2-4, with 7 bases that match TRBD1. The CDR3 sequence is 15 residues long. CDR1 is SEHNR and CDR2 is FQNEAQ in the germline V gene (reference sequence). The J segment lost 6 bases and the V segment lost 1 base, leaving 6 bases of the junction unmatched. The full variable domain, in which reference TRBV7-9 and TRBJ2-4 provide the parts outside the CDR3, is DTGVSQNPRHKITKRGQNVTFRCDPISEHNRLYWYRQTLGQGPEFLTYFQNEAQLEKSRLLSDRFSAERPKGSFSTLEIQRTEQGDSAMYLCASSLGQGIRNIQYFGAGTRLSVL.

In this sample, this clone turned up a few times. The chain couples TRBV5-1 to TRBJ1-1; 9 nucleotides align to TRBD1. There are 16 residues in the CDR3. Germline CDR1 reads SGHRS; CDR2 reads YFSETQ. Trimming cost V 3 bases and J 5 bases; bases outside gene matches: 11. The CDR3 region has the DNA TGCGCCAGCAGCTGGGACAGGGCGACCGGGGGAACTGAAGCTTTCTTT. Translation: CASSWDRATGGTEAFF. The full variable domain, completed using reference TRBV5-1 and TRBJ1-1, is KAGVTQTPRYLIKTRGQQVTLSCSPISGHRSVSWYQQTPGQGLQFLFEYFSETQRNKGNFPGRFSGRQFSNSRSEMNVSTLELGDSALYLCASSWDRATGGTEAFFGQGTRLTVV.

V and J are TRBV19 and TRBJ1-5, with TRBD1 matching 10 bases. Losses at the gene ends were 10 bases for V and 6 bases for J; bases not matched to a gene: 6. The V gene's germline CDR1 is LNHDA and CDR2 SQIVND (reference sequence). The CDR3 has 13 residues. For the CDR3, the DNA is TGTGCCACCAGGGACAGGGGCTCTCAGCCCCAGCATTTT. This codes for CATRDRGSQPQHF.

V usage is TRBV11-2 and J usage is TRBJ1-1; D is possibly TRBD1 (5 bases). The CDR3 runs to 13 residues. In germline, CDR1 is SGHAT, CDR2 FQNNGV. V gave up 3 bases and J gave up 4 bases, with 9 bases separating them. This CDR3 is CASSLGGFTEAFF. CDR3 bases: TGTGCCAGCAGCTTGGGGGGTTTCACTGAAGCTTTCTTT.

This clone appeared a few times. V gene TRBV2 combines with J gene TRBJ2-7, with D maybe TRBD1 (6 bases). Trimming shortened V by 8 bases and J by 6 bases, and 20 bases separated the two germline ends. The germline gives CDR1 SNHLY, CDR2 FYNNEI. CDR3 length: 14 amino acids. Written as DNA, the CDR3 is TGTGCCAGCGGGCAGGGGCCCCTTTTCCTCGAGCAGTACTTC. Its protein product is CASGQGPLFLEQYF.

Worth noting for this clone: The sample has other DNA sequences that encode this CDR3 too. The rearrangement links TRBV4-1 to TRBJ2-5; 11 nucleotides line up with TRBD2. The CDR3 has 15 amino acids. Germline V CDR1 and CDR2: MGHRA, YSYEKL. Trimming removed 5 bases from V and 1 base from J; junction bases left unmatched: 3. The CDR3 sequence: CASSRLAGTQETQYF. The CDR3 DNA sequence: TGCGCCAGCAGCAGACTAGCGGGGACCCAAGAGACCCAGTACTTC.

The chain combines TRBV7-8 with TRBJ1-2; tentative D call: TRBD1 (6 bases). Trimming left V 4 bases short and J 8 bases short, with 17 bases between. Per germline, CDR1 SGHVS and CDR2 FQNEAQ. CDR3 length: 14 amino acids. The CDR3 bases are TGTGCCAGCAGCTCGATACAGGGTCCGGGCGGCTACACCTTC. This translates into CASSSIQGPGGYTF.